This T cell receptor beta chain was obtained from a study of cytotoxic CD8 clonotypes in ibrutinib-treated CLL. Turning to the study itself: Response samples were obtained once patients had received a median 12 months of treatment, range 6 to 36.

The CDR3 spans 16 residues. V gave up 5 bases and J gave up 1 base; unmatched junction bases: 9. Overall study results and limits: Having risen at ibrutinib response, clonality had fallen back toward baseline by progression.

TCR beta library input comprised roughly 2 micrograms of genomic DNA from cryopreserved PBMCs. The repertoire was sequenced with immunoSEQ multiplex PCR; TCRdb's copy has only in-frame clones and lacks some. The sample consists of some 150,000 clones, roughly three quarters of them appearing once. This clone has just one count. Its antigen is still unknown. The origin of this receptor is a human donor with chronic lymphocytic leukemia. The material was PBMCs, obtained after 24 months of ibrutinib treatment. This chain connects TRBV6-7 to TRBJ2-7; TRBD1 aligns across 9 bases. TRBV6-7 is an ORF, with its function uncertain. The CDR3 protein is CASSKAGTGWSYEQYF. In nucleotides, the CDR3 is TGTGCCAGCAGTAAAGCCGGGACAGGGTGGTCCTACGAGCAGTACTTC.